Below are 16 T cell receptor beta chains sequenced from a single sample in a study of cytomegalovirus exposure and HLA in healthy donors. The PCR was carried out with 60 Vbeta primers and 13 Jbeta primers. The protocol was immunoSEQ multiplex PCR, while the TCRdb copy is restricted to in-frame clones and leaves out a portion. The repertoire holds approximately 110,000 clones, with roughly 80% as singletons. Source material: PBMCs. The receptors were sampled from a woman in her thirties or forties in good health and CMV-seropositive.

The rearrangement links TRBV2 to TRBJ2-7; 8 bases are a match to TRBD1. J gave up 0 bases and V 5 bases, and 6 bases lay outside the gene matches. Per the germline V gene, CDR1 is SNHLY and CDR2 is FYNNEI. CDR3 size: 15 residues. The CDR3 nucleotides are TGTGCCAGCAGTACCTTAGACAGGGGCTCCTACGAGCAGTACTTC. It codes for CASSTLDRGSYEQYF. Supplemented by reference TRBV2 and TRBJ2-7, the full variable domain reads EPEVTQTPSHQVTQMGQEVILRCVPISNHLYFYWYRQILGQKVEFLVSFYNNEISEKSEIFDDQFSVERPDGSNFTLKIRSTKLEDSAMYFCASSTLDRGSYEQYFGPGTRLTVT.

This rearrangement joins TRBV5-4 to TRBJ1-2, with 7 nucleotides matching TRBD1. Germline CDR1 SGHNT, CDR2 YYREEE (reference sequence). The trim removed 4 bases at V and 9 bases at J, leaving 9 bases unmatched. The CDR3 runs 13 residues. CDR3 loop: CASSARQGRRYTF. CDR3 coding DNA: TGTGCCAGCAGCGCCCGACAGGGTCGGCGCTACACCTTC.

The rearrangement links TRBV4-2 to TRBJ2-5; TRBD1 aligns across 9 bases. CDR3 length: 16 residues. Germline CDR1 LGHNA, CDR2 YNFKEQ. V gave up 0 bases and J gave up 3 bases; unmatched junction bases: 5. The CDR3 coding sequence is TGTGCCAGCAGCCAAGAGGGGACAGGGAGGGAAGAGACCCAGTACTTC. It encodes CASSQEGTGREETQYF.

The rearrangement joins TRBV7-9 to TRBJ2-2; 9 bases fit TRBD1. With 6 bases clipped from V and 7 bases from J, the junction kept 9 bases outside the gene matches. CDR3 length: 15 residues. Germline values: CDR1 SEHNR, CDR2 FQNEAQ (reference sequence). The CDR3 region is CASSSNRGPGGELFF. CDR3 coding DNA: TGTGCCAGCAGTTCGAACAGGGGGCCGGGCGGGGAGCTGTTTTTT.

A remark on this clone: Different DNA sequences within this sample yield the same CDR3. The J gene is TRBJ1-1, the V gene TRBV19; 9 bases are shared with TRBD1. This CDR3 contains 13 residues. Germline lookup yields CDR1 LNHDA and CDR2 SQIVND (reference sequence). J was trimmed by 5 bases and V by 6 bases; bases with no gene match: 4. The CDR3 region is CASSLTGGTEAFF. The CDR3 DNA follows: TGTGCCAGTAGCTTGACAGGGGGAACTGAAGCTTTCTTT. The full variable domain, in which reference TRBV19 and TRBJ1-1 provide the parts outside the CDR3, is DGGITQSPKYLFRKEGQNVTLSCEQNLNHDAMYWYRQDPGQGLRLIYYSQIVNDFQKGDIAEGYSVSREKKESFPLTVTSAQKNPTAFYLCASSLTGGTEAFFGQGTRLTVV.

The rearrangement joins TRBV27 to TRBJ1-3, with TRBD1 as a possible D gene (6 bases). V was pared by 5 bases and J by 1 base, with 9 bases between. The CDR3 consists of 14 residues. The V gene's germline CDR1 is MNHEY and CDR2 SMNVEV (reference sequence). CDR3 in DNA: TGTGCCAGCAGTCATGACAGGTCTGGAAACACCATATATTTT. Its protein product is CASSHDRSGNTIYF.

The chain has TRBV7-9 and TRBJ1-2; 9 bases match TRBD1. Germline V gene sequence: CDR1 SEHNR, CDR2 FQNEAQ (reference sequence). Germline trimming cut 5 bases from V and 8 bases from J; bases unmatched to any gene: 21. The CDR3 is 18 residues long. The DNA of the CDR3 is TGTGCCAGCAGCCCTAGTCCCGGGACAGGGTTGGTTTCTATCGGCTACACCTTC. Encoded protein: CASSPSPGTGLVSIGYTF.

This sequence joins TRBV9 and TRBJ2-1; 9 nucleotides agree with TRBD2. V shed 0 bases and J 4 bases; nucleotides not matched to a gene: 5. The germline V gene encodes CDR1 SGDLS and CDR2 YYNGEE. The CDR3 length is 16 residues. The CDR3 nucleotides read TGTGCCAGCAGCGTAGATGGTAGCGGGAGATACAATGAGCAGTTCTTC. Translating it yields CASSVDGSGRYNEQFF.

This chain uses TRBV15 with TRBJ1-1; weak D call: TRBD1 (5 bases). Germline CDR1 and CDR2: LNHNV and YYDKDF (reference sequence). V was shortened by 8 bases and J by 1 base, with 14 bases between the two germline ends. The CDR3 is 14 amino acids. The CDR3 DNA is TGTGCCACCGTCGGATCAACAGGGAACACTGAAGCTTTCTTT. This gives the protein CATVGSTGNTEAFF.

This clone was detected a few times. The chain combines TRBV13 with TRBJ2-7, with D hard to call. V gave up 0 bases and J gave up 1 base, with 4 bases separating them. The CDR3 is 13 amino acids. Germline V gene data show CDR1 as PRHDT and CDR2 as FYEKMQ (reference sequence). This CDR3 is CASSLGLSYEQYF. The CDR3 coding sequence is TGTGCCAGCAGCTTAGGACTGTCCTACGAGCAGTACTTC.

V and J are TRBV10-3 and TRBJ1-1, with TRBD1 as a possible D gene (5 bases). CDR3 length: 15 amino acids. The V end was cut by 0 bases, the J end by 0 bases, with 8 bases between. CDR1 is ENHRY and CDR2 is SYGVKD in the germline V gene. DNA of the CDR3: TGTGCCATCAGTGAGTCAACGGACATGAACACTGAAGCTTTCTTT. It codes for CAISESTDMNTEAFF.

This sequence joins TRBV28 and TRBJ1-2; a possible D gene is TRBD1 (6 bases). The CDR3 sequence is 12 residues long. The germline V gene has CDR1 MDHEN and CDR2 SYDVKM. Trimming took off 5 bases at V and 3 bases at J, with 7 bases between the two ends. The CDR3 nucleotides read TGTGCCAGCAGTCGACAGGACTATGGCTACACCTTC. Encoded protein: CASSRQDYGYTF.

Here the CDR3 DNA reads TGTGCCAGCGGGATAGCGGGAGCAGGGACCGGGGAGCTGTTTTTT. Amino acids: CASGIAGAGTGELFF. The J gene is TRBJ2-2, the V gene TRBV5-4, with TRBD2 identical over 9 bases. Germline CDR1 is SGHNT and CDR2 is YYREEE (reference sequence). The CDR3 has 15 amino acids. V dropped 7 bases and J dropped 5; count of bases not matched to a gene: 9.

This chain uses TRBV5-6 with TRBJ2-5, with TRBD1 as a possible D gene (8 bases). The J call is doubtful: the DNA matches TRBJ2-7 better. CDR1 SGHDT and CDR2 YYEEEE come from the germline V gene. The CDR3 consists of 16 residues. The CDR3 loop reads CASSPGGQGGSYEQYF. CDR3 nucleotides: TGTGCCAGCAGCCCGGGTGGACAGGGAGGGTCCTACGAGCAGTACTTC.

This clone was seen a handful of times. V gene TRBV9 combines with J gene TRBJ2-7; D possibly corresponds to TRBD1 (6 bases). This CDR3 contains 12 residues. V was pared by 5 bases and J by 3 bases, with 9 bases between. Germline V CDR1 and CDR2: SGDLS, YYNGEE. CDR3 DNA sequence: TGTGCCAGCAGTGAACAGGGCTACGAGCAGTACTTC. Translation: CASSEQGYEQYF.

The chain carries TRBV10-1 and TRBJ2-7; 9 nucleotides agree with TRBD1. Germline values: CDR1 WNHNN, CDR2 SYGVQD (reference sequence). V was clipped by 5 bases and J by 2 bases; unmatched bases: 4. This CDR3 contains 14 residues. The CDR3 spells CASSRTGATYEQYF. As DNA, the CDR3 is TGCGCCAGCAGTCGGACAGGGGCAACCTACGAGCAGTACTTC.